A single sample gave rise to the 24 T cell receptor beta chains below, sequenced in a study of cytomegalovirus exposure and HLA in healthy donors. Vbeta (60) and Jbeta (13) primers were used in the PCR. Clones were read by immunoSEQ multiplex PCR, and TCRdb kept only the in-frame ones, dropping some. The sample contains about 240,000 clones, around 81% of which appear only once. The specimen sequenced was PBMCs. All receptors derive from a woman aged 55-69 years in good health and CMV-seropositive.

This clone was found a few times. The CDR3 loop is CASSLATAGNTIYF. The CDR3 bases are TGTGCCAGCAGCTTAGCTACAGCTGGAAACACCATATATTTT. The genes are TRBV7-2 and TRBJ1-3; unclear D gene. The V end was cut by 0 bases, the J end by 2 bases, with 5 bases between. The germline V gene encodes CDR1 SGHTA and CDR2 FQGNSA. This CDR3 has 14 amino acids.

A single count supports this clone. The chain recombines TRBV28 with TRBJ2-7, with TRBD1 identical over 7 bases. This CDR3 region has 14 residues. The germline gives CDR1 MDHEN, CDR2 SYDVKM. V dropped 2 bases and J dropped 0; count of bases not matched to a gene: 1. CDR3 DNA: TGTGCCAGCAGTTTAAGGGACAGCTCCTACGAGCAGTACTTC. Protein: CASSLRDSSYEQYF.

The J gene is TRBJ2-7, the V gene TRBV2; no firm D call. CDR1 and CDR2 from the germline V gene are SNHLY and FYNNEI. The V gene lost 6 bases and the J gene lost 3 bases, with 21 bases spanning the gap. There are 16 residues in the CDR3. CDR3 in DNA: TGTGCCAGCAGGGGTCTAGTGAGCGCCAGTCGCTACGAGCAGTACTTC. It is translated as CASRGLVSASRYEQYF.

V and J are TRBV5-1 and TRBJ2-1, with 8 bases fitting TRBD2. Germline V gene sequence: CDR1 SGHRS, CDR2 YFSETQ. This CDR3 comprises 12 residues. With 4 bases clipped from V and 15 bases from J, the junction kept 9 bases outside the gene matches. The CDR3 DNA reads TGCGCCAGCAGCCGTAGCGGGAATAGTCTGTTCTTC. It translates to CASSRSGNSLFF.

The chain couples TRBV27 to TRBJ1-2, with TRBD1 identical over 7 bases. This CDR3 has 13 residues. Trimming at V came to 6 bases and at J to 4 bases, leaving 5 bases not matched to a gene. Germline values: CDR1 MNHEY, CDR2 SMNVEV (reference sequence). CDR3 nucleotides: TGTGCCAGCAGACCGACAGGGCCCTATGGCTACACCTTC. This sequence encodes CASRPTGPYGYTF.

The chain couples TRBV21-1 to TRBJ1-2. TRBV21-1 is a pseudogene segment. The CDR3 contains 16 residues. CDR3 protein: CASSKATEEVNYGYTF. CDR3 sequence (DNA): TGTGCCAGCAGCAAAGCGACGGAGGAGGTTAACTATGGCTACACCTTC.

This rearrangement joins TRBV9 to TRBJ2-1, with 9 bases fitting TRBD2. CDR1 is SGDLS, CDR2 YYNGEE, per germline. The CDR3 extends over 15 amino acids. Unmatched junction bases numbered 2, after V lost 0 bases and J lost 4 bases. The CDR3 nucleotides read TGTGCCAGCAGCGTAGAAGCGGGGGGATACAATGAGCAGTTCTTC. Protein product: CASSVEAGGYNEQFF.

The chain employs TRBV5-5 and TRBJ2-7; D might be TRBD1 (6 bases). CDR1 is SGHKS, CDR2 YYEKEE, per germline (reference sequence). Trimming cost V 3 bases and J 2 bases, with 6 bases left between them. The CDR3 runs 12 residues. The CDR3 sequence is CASSWDTYEQYF. The CDR3 DNA is TGTGCCAGCAGCTGGGACACCTACGAGCAGTACTTC.

The chain uses TRBV9 and TRBJ1-5, with 9 bases fitting TRBD1. The germline V gene encodes CDR1 SGDLS and CDR2 YYNGEE. The CDR3 runs to 14 residues. J was trimmed by 6 bases and V by 8 bases; bases with no gene match: 9. CDR3 nucleotide sequence: TGTGCCAGTTCGACAGGGGGGCTTGGTCAGCCCCAGCATTTT. Translated: CASSTGGLGQPQHF.

This chain connects TRBV5-6 to TRBJ1-4; D gene uncertain. The ends were cut back, 4 bases at V and 0 bases at J, with 10 bases in the middle. Germline V gene lookup returns CDR1 SGHDT and CDR2 YYEEEE. This CDR3 region has 15 residues. CDR3 nucleotide sequence: TGTGCCAGCAGCGTTTACAGAGCAACTAATGAAAAACTGTTTTTT. Translation: CASSVYRATNEKLFF.

The genes are TRBV9 and TRBJ1-3, with D perhaps matching TRBD1 (5 bases). There are 15 residues in the CDR3. V was trimmed by 0 bases and J by 4 bases, leaving 11 bases between them. CDR1 is SGDLS, CDR2 YYNGEE, per germline. DNA of the CDR3: TGTGCCAGCAGCGTAGAAGGGGTGAGAGGAAACACCATATATTTT. It encodes CASSVEGVRGNTIYF.

The CDR3 reads CASSRAGGSYNEQFF. CDR3 coding DNA: TGTGCCAGCAGCCGAGCGGGAGGGTCCTACAATGAGCAGTTCTTC. The rearrangement links TRBV28 to TRBJ2-1; 10 bases fit TRBD2. V gave up 6 bases and J gave up 1 base; unmatched junction bases: 3. The CDR3 runs 15 residues. CDR1 MDHEN and CDR2 SYDVKM come from the germline V gene.

The chain recombines TRBV2 with TRBJ2-3; D ambiguous. This CDR3 has 12 residues. Trimming took off 10 bases at V and 6 bases at J, with 14 bases between the two ends. The germline CDR1 and CDR2 sequences are SNHLY and FYNNEI. The CDR3 nucleotides read TGTGCCATCACAAATATCGGGGATACGCAGTATTTT. As protein: CAITNIGDTQYF.

DNA for the CDR3: TGCGCCAGCAGCCAAACCCCAGTACTAGCGGGAGACCGTGGGACCGGGGAGCTGTTTTTT. Protein sequence: CASSQTPVLAGDRGTGELFF. The chain employs TRBV4-1 and TRBJ2-2, with 11 bases identical to TRBD2. The CDR3 is made up of 20 amino acids. Trimming took 2 bases from V and 5 from J; bases not matched to a gene: 16. The V gene's germline CDR1 is MGHRA and CDR2 YSYEKL.

This clone has just one count. This chain connects TRBV6-1 to TRBJ1-5, with 8 bases aligning to TRBD1. The CDR3 covers 15 residues. Losses at the gene ends were 6 bases for V and 6 bases for J; bases not matched to a gene: 10. Germline values: CDR1 MNHNS, CDR2 SASEGT. CDR3 protein: CASRRTGTRGQPQHF. CDR3 bases: TGTGCCAGCAGGCGGACAGGGACGAGGGGTCAGCCCCAGCATTTT.

In this sample, this clone turned up a few times. The chain is built from TRBV5-1 and TRBJ1-3, with D hard to call. CDR1 SGHRS and CDR2 YFSETQ come from the germline V gene. The CDR3 has 16 residues. Trimming pared 3 bases from V and 8 bases from J, leaving 21 bases between. The CDR3 DNA reads as TGCGCCAGCAGCTCCTACCCTGACCGAGGTGATGACACCATATATTTT. Protein product: CASSSYPDRGDDTIYF.

The gene calls are TRBV6-1 and TRBJ1-4; D is unresolved. The CDR3 runs 13 residues. Germline CDR1 reads MNHNS; CDR2 reads SASEGT. V shed 6 bases and J shed 4 bases, with 9 bases lying between them. The CDR3 loop reads CASRNRDNEKLFF. CDR3 DNA sequence: TGTGCCAGCAGAAACAGAGATAATGAAAAACTGTTTTTT.

This clone was found a few times. The chain carries TRBV7-9 and TRBJ2-7; the match to TRBD2 covers 8 bases. The V gene end was trimmed by 2 bases and the J gene end by 0 bases; junction bases not matched to a gene: 3. The CDR3 totals 15 residues. Germline V gene lookup returns CDR1 SEHNR and CDR2 FQNEAQ (reference sequence). CDR3 residues: CASSLWRGDSYEQYF. The CDR3, as DNA: TGTGCCAGCAGCTTATGGCGGGGGGACTCCTACGAGCAGTACTTC.

This clone has only one observation. This rearrangement joins TRBV19 to TRBJ2-3; D is possibly TRBD2 (5 bases). The CDR3 has 13 residues. The V end lost 5 bases, the J end lost 5 bases, and 11 bases lay between the germline ends. CDR1 is LNHDA, CDR2 SQIVND, per germline (reference sequence). The CDR3 spells CASSGRGGDTQYF. The CDR3 nucleotides read TGTGCCAGTAGTGGAAGAGGAGGAGATACGCAGTATTTT.

The chain links TRBV4-2 to TRBJ2-4, with 7 bases lining up with TRBD2. After removal of 0 bases from V and 6 bases from J, the junction contained 5 bases not matched to a gene. Germline V gene lookup returns CDR1 LGHNA and CDR2 YNFKEQ. The CDR3 has 15 residues. The CDR3 here is CASSQDSASGNIQYF. In DNA, the CDR3 is TGTGCCAGCAGCCAAGATAGCGCTAGCGGAAACATTCAGTACTTC.

The chain carries TRBV27 and TRBJ2-1; TRBD2 matches at 9 bases. The junction had 4 bases not matched to a gene; V was cut back by 0 bases and J by 4 bases. The CDR3 totals 16 residues. Per the germline V gene, CDR1 is MNHEY and CDR2 is SMNVEV (reference sequence). CDR3 in DNA: TGTGCCAGCAGTTTATCGGGACTAGCAGGGTACAATGAGCAGTTCTTC. It encodes CASSLSGLAGYNEQFF.

The genes are TRBV28 and TRBJ2-7, with 9 bases matching TRBD1. The ends lost 6 bases at V and 2 bases at J; junction bases unmatched: 5. The CDR3 covers 14 residues. Germline V gene sequence: CDR1 MDHEN, CDR2 SYDVKM. Here the CDR3 DNA reads TGTGCCAGCAGATTCGGGACAGGGACCTACGAGCAGTACTTC. Translation: CASRFGTGTYEQYF. The whole variable domain, remainder taken from reference TRBV28 and TRBJ2-7, is DVKVTQSSRYLVKRTGEKVFLECVQDMDHENMFWYRQDPGLGLRLIYFSYDVKMKEKGDIPEGYSVSREKKERFSLILESASTNQTSMYLCASRFGTGTYEQYFGPGTRLTVT.

This clone turned up a few times. The rearrangement links TRBV10-3 to TRBJ2-1; 12 bases match TRBD1. From germline, CDR1 is ENHRY and CDR2 SYGVKD. V gave up 2 bases and J gave up 11 bases; unmatched junction bases: 7. The CDR3 is 15 residues long. For the CDR3, the DNA is TGTGCCATCAGTGAGGCCGGGACAGGGGGCGATAAGCAGTTCTTC. As protein: CAISEAGTGGDKQFF.

V and J are TRBV19 and TRBJ1-2; 7 positions agree with TRBD1. Germline CDR1 reads LNHDA; CDR2 reads SQIVND (reference sequence). This CDR3 has 14 residues. V was clipped by 4 bases and J by 4 bases; unmatched bases: 6. The CDR3 sequence is CASSTPGQTYGYTF. The CDR3, as DNA: TGTGCCAGTAGTACCCCGGGACAGACCTATGGCTACACCTTC. Full variable domain (missing parts from reference TRBV19 and TRBJ1-2): DGGITQSPKYLFRKEGQNVTLSCEQNLNHDAMYWYRQDPGQGLRLIYYSQIVNDFQKGDIAEGYSVSREKKESFPLTVTSAQKNPTAFYLCASSTPGQTYGYTFGSGTRLTVV.